This TCR beta chain was retrieved from a study of spatial heterogeneity in lung cancer. Study-wide context: Any follow-up PBMC samples that were available went on to be sequenced, and the median time to follow-up was two to three years after resection.

Every TCR cDNA molecule bore a unique molecular identifier. Via MiXCR, TCRdb re-called the 5' RACE reads, giving one row per CDR3 protein. The repertoire has roughly 72,000 distinct CDR3 sequences, 8% to 9.5% of them found once; the top ten carry 1.9%. The CDR3 is made up of 15 amino acids. The V and J ends lost 3 bases and 7 bases, in that order; junction bases with no gene match: 4. This clonotype was picked up many times. Time point: blood at routine non-recurrence follow-up after resection. The sequenced material consisted of unsorted whole RNA from tumor, nontumor lung or frozen PBMC. The chain uses TRBV12-3 or TRBV12-4 and TRBJ1-6; TRBD1 agrees at 9 bases. This receptor was identified in a female donor with early-stage non-small cell lung cancer. The sample consisted of PBMCs, taken at follow-up. In nucleotides, the CDR3 is TGTGCCAGCAGTTTGGGACAGGGAGGGAATTCACCCCTCCACTTT. As protein: CASSLGQGGNSPLHF.